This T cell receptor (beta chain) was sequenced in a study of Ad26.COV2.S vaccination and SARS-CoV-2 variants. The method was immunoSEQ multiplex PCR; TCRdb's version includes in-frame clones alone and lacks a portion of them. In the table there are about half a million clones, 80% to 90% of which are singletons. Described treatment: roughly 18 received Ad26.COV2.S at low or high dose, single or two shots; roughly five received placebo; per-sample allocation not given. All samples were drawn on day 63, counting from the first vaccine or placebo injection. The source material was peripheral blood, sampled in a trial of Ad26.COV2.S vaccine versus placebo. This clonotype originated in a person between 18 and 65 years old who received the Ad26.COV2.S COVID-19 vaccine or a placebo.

Here the CDR3 reads CATSTGSNYEQYF. The CDR3 DNA sequence: TGTGCCACCTCGACAGGGAGTAACTACGAGCAGTACTTC. This chain links TRBV12-3 or TRBV12-4 with TRBJ2-7, with 7 bases matching TRBD1. Trimming at V came to 10 bases and at J to 3 bases, leaving 9 bases not matched to a gene. This CDR3 has 13 amino acids.